This T cell receptor beta chain was recorded in a study of cytomegalovirus exposure and HLA in healthy donors. This clone was found once. What it recognizes is unknown. Points from the study as a whole: The authors later linked a missense DCLRE1C variant to TCR beta V- and J-gene trimming.

The germline gives CDR1 LNHDA, CDR2 SQIVND (reference sequence). The J segment lost 4 bases and the V segment lost 6 bases, leaving 7 bases of the junction unmatched. The CDR3 totals 15 residues. Vbeta (60) and Jbeta (13) primers were used in the PCR. In the authors' methods: As a later analysis found, there were 60 million to 90 million unique TCR beta chains, of which some 10 million were shared. Produced via immunoSEQ multiplex PCR; TCRdb's table is partial and in-frame only. For V, J and clone size, that table is used; D and trimming come from the DNA. The repertoire has about 100,000 clones, around 80% of them found once; the top ten carry 0.9% to 1.5%.

The material sequenced was PBMCs. This sequence originates from a woman aged 18-29 years in good health and CMV-seronegative. The chain has TRBV19 and TRBJ1-5; TRBD1 aligns across 9 bases. As DNA, the CDR3 is TGTGCCAGTAGCCAGGACAGGGGTGGAAATCAGCCCCAGCATTTT. Translated, it gives CASSQDRGGNQPQHF.